This T cell receptor (beta chain) was recovered during a study of blood T cell repertoires in COVID-19. The CDR3 is 16 amino acids. Germline lookup yields CDR1 LGHNA and CDR2 YNFKEQ. J was trimmed by 4 bases and V by 1 base; bases with no gene match: 6. Authors' processing steps: Amplification of reference gene primers was used by the study to estimate nucleated cell counts. Assay used: immunoSEQ multiplex PCR; TCRdb lists only in-frame clones, some missing. V and J calls and clone size are copied from that table; D and trimming were computed from the DNA. The repertoire holds roughly 130,000 clones, with around 79% as singletons.

The chain carries TRBV4-2 and TRBJ2-1, with TRBD2 identical over 8 bases. The clonotype was recovered from a woman in her sixties or seventies with COVID-19, enrolled during active disease. Sequenced input: peripheral blood. CDR3 coding DNA: TGTGCCAGCAGCCAAGTTTCAGCGGGGGTGTACAATGAGCAGTTCTTC. The encoded protein is CASSQVSAGVYNEQFF.